These 26 T cell receptor beta chains were sequenced from one sample in a study of cytomegalovirus exposure and HLA in healthy donors. A multiplex PCR was run with 60 Vbeta primers and 13 Jbeta primers. Libraries were prepared by immunoSEQ multiplex PCR; TCRdb keeps only in-frame clonotypes and omits some of them. The data show 95,000 to 150,000 clones, roughly 74% seen once. The sample comprised PBMCs. These receptors originate from a woman in her forties or fifties in good health and CMV-seropositive.

The chain couples TRBV19 to TRBJ2-2; 9 bases map to TRBD1. CDR3 size: 15 residues. After removal of 6 bases from V and 5 bases from J, the junction contained 7 bases not matched to a gene. CDR1 and CDR2 (germline): LNHDA, SQIVND (reference sequence). In nucleotides, the CDR3 is TGTGCCAGTAGCCGGGGACAGGGCGGTACCGGGGAGCTGTTTTTT. This translates into CASSRGQGGTGELFF.

The chain employs TRBV7-2 and TRBJ1-3; the D is unclear. The germline V gene has CDR1 SGHTA and CDR2 FQGNSA. Trimming shortened V by 5 bases and J by 6 bases, and 5 bases separated the two germline ends. CDR3 length: 11 amino acids. CDR3 loop: CASSRVNTIYF. DNA of the CDR3: TGTGCCAGCAGCCGGGTAAACACCATATATTTT.

J is TRBJ2-1 and V is TRBV2, with 10 bases matching TRBD2. This CDR3 contains 17 residues. From germline, CDR1 is SNHLY and CDR2 FYNNEI. V shed 4 bases and J 4 bases; nucleotides not matched to a gene: 10. The CDR3 spells CASSVGGAGGLYNEQFF. The DNA for the CDR3 is TGTGCCAGCAGTGTTGGGGGAGCGGGGGGGCTTTACAATGAGCAGTTCTTC.

The rearrangement links TRBV4-1 to TRBJ1-5, with D unclear. The germline V gene encodes CDR1 MGHRA and CDR2 YSYEKL. V dropped 4 bases and J dropped 5 bases, with 9 bases sitting between them. CDR3 length: 13 residues. In DNA form, the CDR3 reads TGCGCCAGCAGCCTCTCACTGGATCAGCCCCAGCATTTT. Residues: CASSLSLDQPQHF.

The V call is TRBV27, the J call TRBJ1-4; D possibly corresponds to TRBD1 (5 bases). Germline V gives CDR1 MNHEY, CDR2 SMNVEV (reference sequence). CDR3 size: 19 residues. V was clipped by 2 bases and J by 0 bases, with 19 bases between them. The CDR3 DNA reads as TGTGCCAGCAGTTTACGCGGCAGGGTGGAACATACAACTAATGAAAAACTGTTTTTT. Translation: CASSLRGRVEHTTNEKLFF.

The CDR3 region is CASSVSGGAQETQYF. For the CDR3, the DNA is TGTGCCAGCAGCGTTAGCGGGGGGGCCCAAGAGACCCAGTACTTC. The chain links TRBV9 to TRBJ2-5; 11 bases are shared with TRBD2. The CDR3 sequence is 15 residues long. The V gene's germline CDR1 is SGDLS and CDR2 YYNGEE. V dropped 2 bases and J dropped 1; count of bases not matched to a gene: 1.

The chain couples TRBV4-2 to TRBJ2-3, with TRBD2 matching 9 bases. The CDR3 runs 15 residues. Germline V gene data show CDR1 as LGHNA and CDR2 as YNFKEQ. V dropped 4 bases and J dropped 6; count of bases not matched to a gene: 8. The CDR3 nucleotides are TGTGCCAGCAGCCCCGAGCTAGCGGGGATTGATACGCAGTATTTT. Translation: CASSPELAGIDTQYF.

This clone has only a few counts. The V gene is TRBV11-3, the J gene TRBJ2-3; 7 nucleotides align to TRBD1. Germline V lookup: CDR1 SGHNT, CDR2 YENEEA. The CDR3 runs 13 residues. J was trimmed by 6 bases and V by 4 bases; bases with no gene match: 4. The CDR3 region is CASSSQTGDTQYF. The CDR3 DNA is TGTGCCAGCAGCTCCCAGACAGGGGATACGCAGTATTTT.

The V gene is TRBV19, the J gene TRBJ1-2, with D tentatively TRBD1 (6 bases). Trimming took off 8 bases at V and 3 bases at J, with 28 bases between the two ends. This CDR3 contains 18 residues. The germline V gene has CDR1 LNHDA and CDR2 SQIVND (reference sequence). For the CDR3, the DNA is TGTGCCAGTTTGGGGAGCCGGGACAAAGAAAACGACCACTATGGCTACACCTTC. Its protein is CASLGSRDKENDHYGYTF.

The chain links TRBV19 to TRBJ2-7; tentative D call: TRBD1 (6 bases). CDR3 length equals 15 residues. V was cut by 8 bases and J by 3 bases, with 20 bases left in between. Germline V CDR1 and CDR2: LNHDA, SQIVND (reference sequence). The CDR3 bases are TGTGCCAGTGCACAGGGTAACCCCCCCTTCTACGAGCAGTACTTC. Amino acid sequence: CASAQGNPPFYEQYF.

V gene TRBV4-1 combines with J gene TRBJ2-7, with D maybe TRBD2 (6 bases). The germline V gene encodes CDR1 MGHRA and CDR2 YSYEKL. Trimming took off 3 bases at V and 5 bases at J, with 17 bases between the two ends. The CDR3 loop spans 15 amino acids. The CDR3: CASSQPTRRRDEQYF. The CDR3 region has the DNA TGCGCCAGCAGCCAGCCCACCCGGAGGAGGGACGAGCAGTACTTC.

The gene calls are TRBV12-5 and TRBJ1-1; D ambiguous. The V end lost 5 bases, the J end lost 1 base, and 5 bases lay between the germline ends. The germline V gene encodes CDR1 LGHNT and CDR2 FRNRAP. The CDR3 runs 12 residues. CDR3 loop: CASGLPNTEAFF. The CDR3 DNA reads TGTGCTAGTGGTCTCCCGAACACTGAAGCTTTCTTT.

J is TRBJ1-5 and V is TRBV27, with a tentative D call TRBD1 (5 bases). V shed 2 bases and J shed 5 bases, with 7 bases lying between them. CDR1 MNHEY and CDR2 SMNVEV come from the germline V gene (reference sequence). This CDR3 is built from 13 residues. CDR3: CASSLGRDQPQHF. DNA of the CDR3: TGTGCCAGCAGTTTAGGCAGGGATCAGCCCCAGCATTTT.

The V and J genes are TRBV13 and TRBJ2-1, with D possibly TRBD2 on 7 matching bases. The germline CDR1 and CDR2 sequences are PRHDT and FYEKMQ (reference sequence). This CDR3 is 15 amino acids long. Trimming took off 5 bases at V and 5 bases at J, with 16 bases between the two ends. The CDR3 nucleotides read TGTGCCAGCAGCAATTTCGGGGGGCCCAACAATGAGCAGTTCTTC. This codes for CASSNFGGPNNEQFF.

This clone was seen just once. The chain recombines TRBV18 with TRBJ1-2; 7 positions match TRBD1. With 3 bases clipped from V and 5 bases from J, the junction kept 9 bases outside the gene matches. CDR3 length equals 15 residues. Germline CDR1 KGHSH, CDR2 LQKENI. The CDR3 sequence: CASSPGQKSMYGYTF. The CDR3 nucleotides read TGTGCCAGCTCACCGGGACAGAAGTCTATGTATGGCTACACCTTC. The variable domain in full, completed from reference TRBV18 and TRBJ1-2, reads NAGVMQNPRHLVRRRGQEARLRCSPMKGHSHVYWYRQLPEEGLKFMVYLQKENIIDESGMPKERFSAEFPKEGPSILRIQQVVRGDSAAYFCASSPGQKSMYGYTFGSGTRLTVV.

The chain is built from TRBV15 and TRBJ2-3, with TRBD2 matching 8 bases. The CDR3 runs 15 residues. Germline V CDR1 and CDR2: LNHNV, YYDKDF (reference sequence). V shed 5 bases and J 0 bases; nucleotides not matched to a gene: 4. CDR3 region: CATSRWTSSTDTQYF. The CDR3 nucleotides are TGTGCCACCAGCCGCTGGACTAGCAGCACAGATACGCAGTATTTT.

This rearrangement joins TRBV5-1 to TRBJ2-7; 7 bases map to TRBD1. The length of the CDR3 is 15 residues. Germline V gene data show CDR1 as SGHRS and CDR2 as YFSETQ. The V gene end was trimmed by 2 bases and the J gene end by 2 bases; junction bases not matched to a gene: 7. CDR3: CASSFTGDGAYEQYF. The CDR3 region has the DNA TGCGCCAGCAGCTTCACAGGGGATGGGGCCTACGAGCAGTACTTC.

The chain uses TRBV4-2 and TRBJ2-2; TRBD1 might be the D (6 bases). The V end was cut by 8 bases, the J end by 1 base, with 14 bases between. This CDR3 region has 15 residues. Germline CDR1 is LGHNA and CDR2 is YNFKEQ. The CDR3 sequence: CASRRTGQNTGELFF. The DNA of the CDR3 is TGTGCCAGCCGGAGGACGGGACAGAACACCGGGGAGCTGTTTTTT.

The rearrangement links TRBV6-1 to TRBJ1-6, with D maybe TRBD1 (5 bases). The V gene's germline CDR1 is MNHNS and CDR2 SASEGT. Deletions cut 3 bases from V and 14 bases from J, with 8 bases between. CDR3 size: 11 residues. The CDR3 protein is CASSDAGTLHF. CDR3 DNA: TGTGCCAGCAGTGATGCAGGGACCCTCCACTTT.

This clone has only one observation. The rearrangement joins TRBV28 to TRBJ2-5; maybe TRBD1 (6 bases). TRBJ2-7 explains the end of the DNA better; the J call may be wrong. The CDR3 covers 15 residues. Germline V CDR1 and CDR2: MDHEN, SYDVKM. The CDR3 nucleotides are TGTGCCAGCAGTCCCCCCTACGACAGGTACTACGAGCAGTACTTC. Translated, it gives CASSPPYDRYYEQYF.

CDR3 sequence reads: CASSFKRNTGELFF. DNA of the CDR3: TGTGCCAGCAGCTTTAAGAGGAACACCGGGGAGCTGTTTTTT. The rearrangement links TRBV5-4 to TRBJ2-2; D gene unclear. Germline assignment: CDR1 SGHNT and CDR2 YYREEE (reference sequence). With 2 bases removed from V and 1 base from J, the gap between germline ends came to 6 bases. The CDR3 totals 14 residues.

The chain uses TRBV18 and TRBJ1-2; 7 positions agree with TRBD1. V was clipped by 3 bases and J by 3 bases; unmatched bases: 7. The CDR3 has 15 amino acids. Germline V CDR1 and CDR2: KGHSH, LQKENI. The CDR3 loop is CASSPSTGTDYGYTF. CDR3 coding DNA: TGTGCCAGCTCACCGTCGACAGGGACAGACTATGGCTACACCTTC.

The chain recombines TRBV7-9 with TRBJ1-6; D may be TRBD1 (6 bases). Germline V gene data show CDR1 as SEHNR and CDR2 as FQNEAQ (reference sequence). V shed 2 bases and J shed 10 bases, with 15 bases lying between them. This CDR3 is 15 amino acids long. The CDR3 is CASSLTGGGVSPLHF. CDR3 sequence (DNA): TGTGCCAGCAGCTTAACCGGAGGGGGGGTGTCACCCCTCCACTTT.

The rearrangement links TRBV29-1 to TRBJ2-7; 7 nucleotides line up with TRBD1. Trimming cost V 2 bases and J 4 bases; bases outside gene matches: 5. The CDR3 length is 13 residues. CDR1 SQVTM and CDR2 ANQGSEA come from the germline V gene. CDR3 coding DNA: TGCAGCGTTGAACACAGGGGACGATACGAGCAGTACTTC. Amino acids: CSVEHRGRYEQYF.

The chain employs TRBV28 and TRBJ1-2, with D hard to call. Germline V CDR1 and CDR2: MDHEN, SYDVKM. V was cut by 9 bases and J by 0 bases, with 17 bases left in between. This CDR3 is 15 amino acids long. CDR3 sequence (DNA): TGTGCCAGTGCCGGGTCCTTCCCCGCTAACTATGGCTACACCTTC. Its protein product is CASAGSFPANYGYTF.

The J gene is TRBJ1-2, the V gene TRBV2; 7 nucleotides align to TRBD1. The V gene's germline CDR1 is SNHLY and CDR2 FYNNEI. J lost 4 bases, V lost 4 bases, and 0 bases had no gene match. CDR3 length: 12 amino acids. The CDR3, as DNA: TGTGCCAGCAGTGGGGACAGCTATGGCTACACCTTC. Translated, it gives CASSGDSYGYTF. The entire variable domain, with the rest obtained from reference TRBV2 and TRBJ1-2, is as follows: EPEVTQTPSHQVTQMGQEVILRCVPISNHLYFYWYRQILGQKVEFLVSFYNNEISEKSEIFDDQFSVERPDGSNFTLKIRSTKLEDSAMYFCASSGDSYGYTFGSGTRLTVV.